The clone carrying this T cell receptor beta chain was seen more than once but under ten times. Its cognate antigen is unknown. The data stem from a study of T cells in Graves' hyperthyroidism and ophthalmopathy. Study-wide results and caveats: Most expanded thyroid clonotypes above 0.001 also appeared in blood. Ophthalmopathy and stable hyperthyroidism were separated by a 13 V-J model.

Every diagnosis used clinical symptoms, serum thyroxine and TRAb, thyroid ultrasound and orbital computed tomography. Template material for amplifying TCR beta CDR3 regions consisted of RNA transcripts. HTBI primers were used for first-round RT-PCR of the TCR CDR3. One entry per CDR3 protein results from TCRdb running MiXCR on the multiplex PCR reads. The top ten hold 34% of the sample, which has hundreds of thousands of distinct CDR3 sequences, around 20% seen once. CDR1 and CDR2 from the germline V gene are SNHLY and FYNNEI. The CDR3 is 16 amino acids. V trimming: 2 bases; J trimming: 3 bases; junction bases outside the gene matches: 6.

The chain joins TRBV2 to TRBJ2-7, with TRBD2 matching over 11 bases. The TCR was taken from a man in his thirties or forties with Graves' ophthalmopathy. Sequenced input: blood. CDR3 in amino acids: CASSESGTSGVYEQYF. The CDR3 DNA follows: TGTGCCAGCAGTGAATCCGGGACTAGCGGTGTCTACGAGCAGTACTTC.